The clone carrying this TCR beta chain was detected a few times. Authors' processing steps: Amplification from reference gene primers served as the basis for estimated nucleated cell counts. Method: immunoSEQ multiplex PCR; TCRdb's copy keeps in-frame clones and lacks some. V and J calls and clone size are as listed in that table; D and trimming were resolved from the DNA. Of 110,000 to 150,000 clones in the sample, roughly 83% were seen once. The data originate from a study of blood T cell repertoires in COVID-19. Study-wide background: Donors in the United States, Italy and Spain gave samples during acute or convalescent COVID-19. Sample material is recorded as cDNA or gDNA derived from T cells, B-cell-depleted T cells, or PBMCs.

Trimming pared 5 bases from V and 8 bases from J, leaving 12 bases between. This CDR3 region has 12 residues. CDR1 is SGHTA and CDR2 is FQGTGA in the germline V gene. This chain joins TRBV7-3 and TRBJ1-2, with D maybe TRBD1 (5 bases). This sequence originates from a woman older than 75 with acute or convalescent COVID-19. The sequenced sample consisted of peripheral blood. The CDR3 region is CASSRWGEGYTF. The CDR3 nucleotides read TGTGCCAGCAGCCGTTGGGGGGAAGGCTACACCTTC. Variable domain in full (rest from reference TRBV7-3 and TRBJ1-2): GAGVSQTPSNKVTEKGKYVELRCDPISGHTALYWYRQSLGQGPEFLIYFQGTGAADDSGLPNDRFFAVRPEGSVSTLKIQRTERGDSAVYLCASSRWGEGYTFGSGTRLTVV.